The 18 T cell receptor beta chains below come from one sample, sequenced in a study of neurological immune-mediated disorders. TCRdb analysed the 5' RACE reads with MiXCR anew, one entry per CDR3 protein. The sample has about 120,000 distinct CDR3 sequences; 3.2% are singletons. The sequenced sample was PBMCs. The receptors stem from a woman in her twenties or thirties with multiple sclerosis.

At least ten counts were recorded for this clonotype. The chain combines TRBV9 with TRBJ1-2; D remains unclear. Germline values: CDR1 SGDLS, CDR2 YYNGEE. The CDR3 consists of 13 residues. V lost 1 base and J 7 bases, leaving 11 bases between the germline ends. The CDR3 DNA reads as TGTGCCAGCAGCGTAAGGTCGCTTGGTGGCTACACCTTC. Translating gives CASSVRSLGGYTF.

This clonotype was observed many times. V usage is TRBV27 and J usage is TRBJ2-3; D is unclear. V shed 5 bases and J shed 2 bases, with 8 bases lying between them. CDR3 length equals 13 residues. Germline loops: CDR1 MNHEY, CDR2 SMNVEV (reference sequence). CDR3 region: CASSTWATDTQYF. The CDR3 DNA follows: TGTGCCAGCAGTACATGGGCCACAGATACGCAGTATTTT.

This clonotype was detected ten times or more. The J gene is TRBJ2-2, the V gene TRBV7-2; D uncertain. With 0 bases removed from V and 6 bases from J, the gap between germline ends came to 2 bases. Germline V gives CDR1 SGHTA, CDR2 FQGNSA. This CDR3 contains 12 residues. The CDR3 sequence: CASSLAPGELFF. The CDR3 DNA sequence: TGTGCCAGCAGCTTAGCGCCCGGGGAGCTGTTTTTT.

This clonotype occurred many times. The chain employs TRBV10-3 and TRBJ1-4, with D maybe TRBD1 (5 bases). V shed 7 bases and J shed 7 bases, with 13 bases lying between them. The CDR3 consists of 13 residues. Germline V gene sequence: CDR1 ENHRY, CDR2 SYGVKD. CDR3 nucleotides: TGTGCCATCAACGCAGGGAGGGGTGAAAAACTGTTTTTT. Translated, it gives CAINAGRGEKLFF.

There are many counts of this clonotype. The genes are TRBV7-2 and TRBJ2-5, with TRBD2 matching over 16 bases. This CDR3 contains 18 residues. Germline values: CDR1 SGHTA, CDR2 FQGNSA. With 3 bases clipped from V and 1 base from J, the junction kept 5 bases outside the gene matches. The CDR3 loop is CASSLGTSGRGFQETQYF. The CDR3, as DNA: TGTGCCAGCAGCTTGGGGACTAGCGGGAGGGGATTCCAAGAGACCCAGTACTTC.

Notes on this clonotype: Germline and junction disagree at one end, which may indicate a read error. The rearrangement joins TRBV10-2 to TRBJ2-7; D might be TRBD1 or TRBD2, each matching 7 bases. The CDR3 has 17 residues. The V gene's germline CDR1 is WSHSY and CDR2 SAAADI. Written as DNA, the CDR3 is TGCGCCAGCAGTGATCCGGGGGGCAGGGGGAGCTCCTACGAGCACTACTTC. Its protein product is CASSDPGGRGSSYEHYF.

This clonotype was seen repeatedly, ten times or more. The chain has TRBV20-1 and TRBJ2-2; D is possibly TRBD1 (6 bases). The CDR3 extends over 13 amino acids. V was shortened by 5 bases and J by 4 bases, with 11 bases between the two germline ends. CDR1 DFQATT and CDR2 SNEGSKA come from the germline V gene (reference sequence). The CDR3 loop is CSAEKQGTGELFF. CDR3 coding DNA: TGCAGTGCTGAAAAACAGGGCACCGGGGAGCTGTTTTTT.

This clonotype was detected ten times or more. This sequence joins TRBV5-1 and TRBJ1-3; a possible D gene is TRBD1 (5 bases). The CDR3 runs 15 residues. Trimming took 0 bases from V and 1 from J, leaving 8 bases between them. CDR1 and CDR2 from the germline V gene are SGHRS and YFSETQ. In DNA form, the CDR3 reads TGCGCCAGCAGCTTGGAGGACACTTCTGGAAACACCATATATTTT. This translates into CASSLEDTSGNTIYF. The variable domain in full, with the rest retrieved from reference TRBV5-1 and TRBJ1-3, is KAGVTQTPRYLIKTRGQQVTLSCSPISGHRSVSWYQQTPGQGLQFLFEYFSETQRNKGNFPGRFSGRQFSNSRSEMNVSTLELGDSALYLCASSLEDTSGNTIYFGEGSWLTVV.

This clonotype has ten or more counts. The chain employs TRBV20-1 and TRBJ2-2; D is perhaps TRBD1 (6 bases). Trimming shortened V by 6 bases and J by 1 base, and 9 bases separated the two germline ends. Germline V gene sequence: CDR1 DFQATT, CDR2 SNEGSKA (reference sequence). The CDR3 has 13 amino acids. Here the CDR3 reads CSAGRGNTGELFF. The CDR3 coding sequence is TGCAGTGCGGGCAGGGGGAACACCGGGGAGCTGTTTTTT.

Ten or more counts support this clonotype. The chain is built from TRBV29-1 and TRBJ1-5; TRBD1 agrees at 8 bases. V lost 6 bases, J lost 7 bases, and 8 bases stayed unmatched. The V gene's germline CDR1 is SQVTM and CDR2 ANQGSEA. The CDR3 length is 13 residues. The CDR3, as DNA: TGCAGCGTGGGGACAGGACGGGAGCAGCCCCAGCATTTT. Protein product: CSVGTGREQPQHF.

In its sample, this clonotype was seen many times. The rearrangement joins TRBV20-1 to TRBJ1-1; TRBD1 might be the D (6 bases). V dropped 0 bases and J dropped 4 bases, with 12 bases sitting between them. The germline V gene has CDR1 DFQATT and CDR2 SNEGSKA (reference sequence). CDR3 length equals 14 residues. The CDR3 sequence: CSARDTGSITEAFF. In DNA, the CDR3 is TGCAGTGCTAGAGACACAGGGAGTATCACTGAAGCTTTCTTT.

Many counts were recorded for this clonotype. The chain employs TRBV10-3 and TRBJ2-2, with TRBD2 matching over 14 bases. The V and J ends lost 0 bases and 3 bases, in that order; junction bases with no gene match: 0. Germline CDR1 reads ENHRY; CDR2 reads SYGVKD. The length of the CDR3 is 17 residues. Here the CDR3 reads CAISESGLAGDTGELFF. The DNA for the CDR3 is TGTGCCATCAGTGAGTCGGGACTAGCGGGAGACACCGGGGAGCTGTTTTTT.

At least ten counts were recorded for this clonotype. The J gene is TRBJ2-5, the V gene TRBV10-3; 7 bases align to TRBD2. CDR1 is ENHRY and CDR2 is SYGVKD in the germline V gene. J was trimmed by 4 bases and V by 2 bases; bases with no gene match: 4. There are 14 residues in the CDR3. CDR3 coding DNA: TGTGCCATCAGTGAGGGGACTATCGGAGAGACCCAGTACTTC. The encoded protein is CAISEGTIGETQYF.

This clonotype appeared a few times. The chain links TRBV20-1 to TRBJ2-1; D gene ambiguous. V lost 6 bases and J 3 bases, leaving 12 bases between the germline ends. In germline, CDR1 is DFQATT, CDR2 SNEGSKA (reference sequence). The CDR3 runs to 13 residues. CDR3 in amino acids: CSALRASYNEQFF. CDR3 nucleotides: TGCAGTGCGTTAAGGGCTAGCTACAATGAGCAGTTCTTC.

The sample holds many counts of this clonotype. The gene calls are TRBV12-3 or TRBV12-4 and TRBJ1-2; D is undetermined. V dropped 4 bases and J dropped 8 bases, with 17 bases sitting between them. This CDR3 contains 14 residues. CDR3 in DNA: TGTGCCAGCAGTTCCCTTGGAGGAAGCGACGGCTACACCTTC. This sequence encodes CASSSLGGSDGYTF.

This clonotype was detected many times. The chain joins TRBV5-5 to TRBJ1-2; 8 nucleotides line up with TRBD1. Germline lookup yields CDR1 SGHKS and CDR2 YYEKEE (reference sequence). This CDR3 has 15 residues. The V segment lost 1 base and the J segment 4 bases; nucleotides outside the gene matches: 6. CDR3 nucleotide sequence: TGTGCCAGCAGCTTGTCCCAGGGGGCCGGCTATGGCTACACCTTC. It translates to CASSLSQGAGYGYTF.

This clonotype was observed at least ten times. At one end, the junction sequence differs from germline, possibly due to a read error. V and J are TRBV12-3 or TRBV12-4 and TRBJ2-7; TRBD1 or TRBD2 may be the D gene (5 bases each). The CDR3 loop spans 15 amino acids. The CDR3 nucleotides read TGTGCCAGCAGTATAGCCGAGGGGTTACAAGGAGAGCAGTACTTC. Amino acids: CASSIAEGLQGEQYF.

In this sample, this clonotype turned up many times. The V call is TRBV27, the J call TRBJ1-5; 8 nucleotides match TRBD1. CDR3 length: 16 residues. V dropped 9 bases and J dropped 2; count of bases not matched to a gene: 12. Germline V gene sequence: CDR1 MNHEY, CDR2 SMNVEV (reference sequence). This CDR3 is CASKWTGSRGNQPQHF. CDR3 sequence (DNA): TGTGCCAGTAAGTGGACAGGGAGCCGTGGCAATCAGCCCCAGCATTTT.